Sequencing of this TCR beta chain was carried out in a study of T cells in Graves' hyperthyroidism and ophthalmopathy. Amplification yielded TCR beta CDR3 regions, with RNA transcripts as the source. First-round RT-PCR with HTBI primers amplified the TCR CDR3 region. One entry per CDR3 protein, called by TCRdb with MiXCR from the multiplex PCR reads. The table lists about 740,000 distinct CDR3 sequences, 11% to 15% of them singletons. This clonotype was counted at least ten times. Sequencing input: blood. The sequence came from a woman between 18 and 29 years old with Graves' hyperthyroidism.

The CDR3 region has the DNA TGTGCCAGCAGCTTAGGTGGCCTCGGAGGCTACACCTTC. This sequence encodes CASSLGGLGGYTF. V is TRBV7-9 and J is TRBJ1-2; D unresolved. The V gene lost 1 base and the J gene lost 8 bases, with 11 bases spanning the gap. CDR1 is SEHNR and CDR2 is FQNEAQ in the germline V gene (reference sequence). This CDR3 spans 13 amino acids.